The clone carrying this T cell receptor beta chain was picked up many times. Indicated time point: pre-sensitization, week 0. The treatment is: therapeutic diphenylcyclopropenone sensitization with weekly scalp DPC. People who gave samples had alopecia, were 18 to 70 years old, and were suitable for DPC. The sample comes from a study of human T cells and chemical hapten exposure. On the study more broadly: Readings were taken at 6 days from patch tests that had applied 0.01% DPC to the upper back. Affected patients, primarily female, had alopecia areata, totalis or universalis.

One entry per CDR3 protein results from TCRdb running MiXCR on the RACE reads. Of a few hundred thousand distinct CDR3 sequences in the sample, about 5.4% are singletons; the top ten hold about 8.7%. Trimming removed 6 bases from V and 6 bases from J, with 17 bases in between. Germline CDR1 SQVTM, CDR2 ANQGSEA. CDR3 length equals 14 residues. The chain has TRBV29-1 and TRBJ1-4; tentative D call: TRBD1 (6 bases). This clonotype was sampled from a woman aged 18-29 years with alopecia areata. Some clones in this sample may be carry-over from other donors' samples. The input for sequencing was whole blood, taken in connection with sensitization to the hapten diphenylcyclopropenone (DPC). The CDR3 reads CSVVLRDKDEKLFF. In nucleotides, the CDR3 is TGCAGCGTAGTCCTCCGGGACAAGGATGAAAAACTGTTTTTT.